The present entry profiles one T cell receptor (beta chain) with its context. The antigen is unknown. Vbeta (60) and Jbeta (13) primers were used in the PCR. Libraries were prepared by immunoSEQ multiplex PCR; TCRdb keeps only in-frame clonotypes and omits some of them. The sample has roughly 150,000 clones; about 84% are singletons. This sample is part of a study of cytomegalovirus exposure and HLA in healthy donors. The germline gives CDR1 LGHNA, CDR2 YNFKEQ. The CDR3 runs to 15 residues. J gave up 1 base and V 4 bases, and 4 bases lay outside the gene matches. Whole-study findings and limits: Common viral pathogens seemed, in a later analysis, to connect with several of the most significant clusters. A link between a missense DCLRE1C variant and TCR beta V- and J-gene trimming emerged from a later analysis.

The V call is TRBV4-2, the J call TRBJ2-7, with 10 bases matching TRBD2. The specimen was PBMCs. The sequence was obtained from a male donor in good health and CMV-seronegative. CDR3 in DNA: TGTGCCAGCAGCCCTCTAGCGGGAGAGTCCTACGAGCAGTACTTC. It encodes CASSPLAGESYEQYF.